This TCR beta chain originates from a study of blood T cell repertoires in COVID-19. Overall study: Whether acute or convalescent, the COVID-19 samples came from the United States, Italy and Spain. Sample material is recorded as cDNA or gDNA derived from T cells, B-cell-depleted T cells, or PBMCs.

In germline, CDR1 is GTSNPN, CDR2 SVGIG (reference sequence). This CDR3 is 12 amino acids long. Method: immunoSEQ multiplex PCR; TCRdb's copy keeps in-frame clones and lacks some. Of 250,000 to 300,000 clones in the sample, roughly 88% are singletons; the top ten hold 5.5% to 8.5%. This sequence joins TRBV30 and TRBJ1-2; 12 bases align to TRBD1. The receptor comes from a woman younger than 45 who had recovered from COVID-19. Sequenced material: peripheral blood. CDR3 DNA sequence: TGTGCTCGGGACAGGGGGCGAGATGGCTACACCTTC. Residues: CARDRGRDGYTF. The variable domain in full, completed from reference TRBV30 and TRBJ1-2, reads SQTIHQWPATLVQPVGSPLSLECTVEGTSNPNLYWYRQAAGRGLQLLFYSVGIGQISSEVPQNLSASRPQDRQFILSSKKLLLSDSGFYLCARDRGRDGYTFGSGTRLTVV.